This entry concerns a single TCR beta chain. The V end lost 5 bases, the J end lost 2 bases, and 12 bases lay between the germline ends. There are 14 residues in the CDR3. Germline V gene sequence: CDR1 SGHVS, CDR2 FNYEAQ. Repertoires were generated with immunoSEQ multiplex PCR, while TCRdb's copy carries only in-frame clones and drops some. The top ten clones hold about 9% of a sample with some 200,000 clones, about 78% of them seen once. The data are from a study of blood T cell repertoires in COVID-19. In the study overall: COVID-19 samples, acute and convalescent, were from the United States, Italy and Spain.

Sequencing was done on a sample of peripheral blood. This clonotype originated in a woman between 50 and 59 years old with active or convalescent COVID-19. The rearrangement joins TRBV7-6 to TRBJ1-2; D call uncertain. The CDR3 nucleotides read TGTGCCAGCAGCGCTTTACAGAGAAACTATGGCTACACCTTC. The encoded protein is CASSALQRNYGYTF. Together with reference TRBV7-6 and TRBJ1-2, the CDR3 gives the full variable domain: GAGVSQSPRYKVTKRGQDVALRCDPISGHVSLYWYRQALGQGPEFLTYFNYEAQQDKSGLPNDRFSAERPEGSISTLTIQRTEQRDSAMYRCASSALQRNYGYTFGSGTRLTVV.